The rows below give T cell receptor beta chains drawn from one sample of a study of cytomegalovirus exposure and HLA in healthy donors. The assay was immunoSEQ multiplex PCR, and TCRdb's table has in-frame clones only and misses some. The sample includes 300,000 to 450,000 clones, roughly 90% seen only once; the top ten take around 0.8%. Sequencing input: PBMCs. The receptors originated from a young woman in good health and CMV-seronegative. The CDR3 runs from the conserved cysteine through the conserved F or W. D genes are given only for firm matches. The listing skips clone size in some rows; elsewhere it reads once, few, many or a size class.

NA	TRBJ1-1	TRBV2	few	15	TGTGCCAGCAGTCCCTTCGGGGGGAGGAACACTGAAGCTTTCTTT	CASSPFGGRNTEAFF
TRBD1	TRBJ1-4	TRBV10-2	NA	13	TGCGCCAGCGGCCAGACAGGGAATGAAAAACTGTTTTTT	CASGQTGNEKLFF
TRBD1	TRBJ1-2	TRBV27	NA	13	TGTGCCAGCAGGAACAGGGGGCGGAAGGGCTACACCTTC	CASRNRGRKGYTF
TRBD1	TRBJ2-6	TRBV4-2	NA	18	TGTGCCAGCAGCTTTTGGACAGGCCCCAGCTCTGGGGCCAACGTCCTGACTTTC	CASSFWTGPSSGANVLTF
NA	TRBJ1-2	TRBV5-1	NA	15	TGCGCCAGCAGCTTGGATCTCGGGCAGGGCTATGGCTACACCTTC	CASSLDLGQGYGYTF
TRBD1	TRBJ1-2	TRBV20-1	few	11	TGCAGTGCTAGCAGGGGACAGGGCTACACCTTC	CSASRGQGYTF
NA	TRBJ1-4	TRBV30	once	15	TGTGCCTGGAGGCTCCGGGCAGGGGCTAATGAAAAACTGTTTTTT	CAWRLRAGANEKLFF
TRBD1	TRBJ1-1	TRBV28	NA	15	TGTGCCAGCAGTTATGACAGGGGTCAAAGCACTGAAGCTTTCTTT	CASSYDRGQSTEAFF
TRBD2	TRBJ2-7	TRBV13	NA	16	TGTGCCAGCAGCTTCAACGGGGGGACCGACTCCTACGAGCAGTACTTC	CASSFNGGTDSYEQYF
TRBD2	TRBJ2-3	TRBV4-2	NA	16	TGTGCCAGCATCCGAACTAGCGGGGACCCCACAGATACGCAGTATTTT	CASIRTSGDPTDTQYF
NA	TRBJ2-2	TRBV4-1	NA	16	TGCGCCAGCAGCCCGAGGGGAGGGGGGAACACCGGGGAGCTGTTTTTT	CASSPRGGGNTGELFF
TRBD1	TRBJ2-2	TRBV7-7	once	15	TGTGCCAGCAAACCCGGGACAGAGAGCACCGGGGAGCTGTTTTTT	CASKPGTESTGELFF
TRBD2	TRBJ2-2	TRBV28	NA	17	TGTGCCAGCAGTTTTGGGCTAGCGGGAGCGAACACCGGGGAGCTGTTTTTT	CASSFGLAGANTGELFF
NA	TRBJ2-7	TRBV19	NA	15	TGTGCCAGTAGTATAGGTCAGGGGATTCGGTACGAGCAGTACTTC	CASSIGQGIRYEQYF
NA	TRBJ1-3	TRBV27	NA	14	TGTGCCAGCAGTTTATCCGGCGGGGGGAGCACCATATATTTT	CASSLSGGGSTIYF
NA	TRBJ2-7	TRBV15	NA	14	TGTGCCACCAGCAGAGGAAGGGGTTCCTACGAGCAGTACTTC	CATSRGRGSYEQYF
TRBD1	TRBJ1-2	TRBV28	NA	13	TGTGCCAGCAGTTTGGGACTAGGACAGGGGGACAACTTC	CASSLGLGQGDNF
NA	TRBJ2-1	TRBV11-3	NA	16	TGTGCCAGCAGCTTAGGAGCGAGTAGCTCCTACAATGAGCAGTTCTTC	CASSLGASSSYNEQFF
NA	TRBJ2-5	TRBV7-7	NA	16	TGTGCCAGCAGCCAACTTTGGGGGGGGGCTGGAGAGACCCAGTACTTC	CASSQLWGGAGETQYF
NA	TRBJ1-2	TRBV29-1	once	13	TGCAGCGTCCTGGGTCCAACCGGGTATGGCTACACCTTC	CSVLGPTGYGYTF
NA	TRBJ1-5	TRBV6-5	NA	13	TGTGCCAGCAGCCGTTATAGCAATCAGCCCCAGCATTTT	CASSRYSNQPQHF
TRBD2	TRBJ2-3	TRBV9	NA	15	TGTGCCAGCAGCGCCCGGGGGGGTTACTCAGATACGCAGTATTTT	CASSARGGYSDTQYF
TRBD1	TRBJ2-7	TRBV19	NA	14	TGTGCCAGTAGTGCAGGACAGGGAGTCTACGAGCAGTACTTC	CASSAGQGVYEQYF
TRBD1	TRBJ1-4	TRBV5-1	NA	16	TGCGCCAGCAGCCCGAGAGCCGGGACAGCGAATGAAAAACTGTTTTTT	CASSPRAGTANEKLFF
TRBD1	TRBJ1-1	TRBV19	few	14	TGTGCCAGTAGTCGGGACAGGGAAATTGCTGAAGCTTTCTTT	CASSRDREIAEAFF
TRBD1	TRBJ1-5	TRBV4-1	NA	17	TGCGCCAGCAGCCAAGAGAGGGGACAGGGGCCCGATCAGCCCCAGCATTTT	CASSQERGQGPDQPQHF